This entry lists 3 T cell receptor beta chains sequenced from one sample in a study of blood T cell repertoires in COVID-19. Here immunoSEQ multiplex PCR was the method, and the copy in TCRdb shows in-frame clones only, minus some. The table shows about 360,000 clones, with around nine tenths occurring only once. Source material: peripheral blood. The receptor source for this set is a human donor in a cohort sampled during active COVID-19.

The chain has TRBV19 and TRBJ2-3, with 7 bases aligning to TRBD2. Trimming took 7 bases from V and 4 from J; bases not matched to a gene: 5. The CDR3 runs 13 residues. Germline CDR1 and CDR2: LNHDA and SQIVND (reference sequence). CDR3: CASTLRGADTQYF. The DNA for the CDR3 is TGTGCCAGTACCCTCCGGGGGGCAGATACGCAGTATTTT.

CDR3 sequence: CASSSTFSSPLHF. The CDR3 DNA sequence: TGTGCCAGCAGCAGCACCTTTTCTTCACCCCTCCACTTT. The chain joins TRBV7-3 to TRBJ1-6; no clear D. Germline V CDR1 and CDR2: SGHTA, FQGTGA. The CDR3 contains 13 residues. The V gene lost 5 bases and the J gene lost 9 bases, with 11 bases spanning the gap.

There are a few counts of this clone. The CDR3 loop is CASSPTTGQNTEAFF. The CDR3 DNA reads as TGTGCCAGCTCACCAACGACAGGACAGAACACTGAAGCTTTCTTT. The chain combines TRBV18 with TRBJ1-1; D may be TRBD1 (6 bases). V lost 2 bases, J lost 1 base, and 11 bases lay in between. In germline, CDR1 is KGHSH, CDR2 LQKENI. CDR3 length: 15 amino acids. Full variable domain (outside the CDR3, taken from reference TRBV18 and TRBJ1-1): NAGVMQNPRHLVRRRGQEARLRCSPMKGHSHVYWYRQLPEEGLKFMVYLQKENIIDESGMPKERFSAEFPKEGPSILRIQQVVRGDSAAYFCASSPTTGQNTEAFFGQGTRLTVV.